The sequence of this TCR beta chain was determined in a study of T cell responses to AZD1222 COVID-19 vaccine. The protocol was immunoSEQ multiplex PCR, while the TCRdb copy is restricted to in-frame clones and leaves out a portion. The profile shows 150,000 to 200,000 clones, more than 75% of them singletons. In this sample, this clone turned up a few times. Timing groups of about 4 and about 12 weeks for second doses were pooled. Germline values: CDR1 SGHDT, CDR2 YYEEEE. The ends lost 3 bases at V and 6 bases at J; junction bases unmatched: 7. CDR3 size: 15 residues. The chain has TRBV5-6 and TRBJ1-5; TRBD1 aligns across 9 bases. This TCR came from an adult who received the AZD1222 COVID-19 vaccine. The specimen comprised peripheral blood, sampled 28 days after the second AZD1222 dose. Written as DNA, the CDR3 is TGTGCCAGCAGCTCGGACAGGGGACAGGCTCAGCCCCAGCATTTT. Its translation: CASSSDRGQAQPQHF. Together with reference TRBV5-6 and TRBJ1-5, the CDR3 gives the full variable domain: DAGVTQSPTHLIKTRGQQVTLRCSPKSGHDTVSWYQQALGQGPQFIFQYYEEEERQRGNFPDRFSGHQFPNYSSELNVNALLLGDSALYLCASSSDRGQAQPQHFGDGTRLSIL.